The T cell receptor beta chain under discussion was sequenced for a study of blood T cell repertoires in COVID-19. Original data processing: Amplifying reference gene primers gave estimates of nucleated cell counts. TCRdb keeps only in-frame clones here, not all; method: immunoSEQ multiplex PCR. Clonal size and the V and J genes are those of that table, whereas D and trimming came from the DNA. The sample contains 250,000 to 300,000 clones, around 90% of which appear only once. Germline V gene lookup returns CDR1 PRHDT and CDR2 FYEKMQ (reference sequence). This CDR3 has 11 amino acids. Trimming removed 5 bases from V and 10 bases from J; junction bases left unmatched: 3.

What was sequenced was peripheral blood. The sequence was collected from a man aged 45-60 years with acute or convalescent COVID-19. The rearrangement links TRBV13 to TRBJ1-1, with 8 bases matching TRBD1. The CDR3 sequence: CASSPGGPAFF. The CDR3 coding sequence is TGTGCCAGCAGCCCAGGGGGCCCAGCTTTCTTT.